These 20 T cell receptor beta chains were sequenced from one sample in a study of T cell repertoires in cytomegalovirus infection. One entry per CDR3 protein, called by TCRdb with MiXCR from the reads. The table lists about 180,000 distinct CDR3 sequences, approximately 14% of them singletons, with approximately 30% in the top ten. Source material: PBMCs. The receptors were gathered from a human donor in good health (CMV status not recorded). Some clones in this sample may be carry-over from other donors' samples.

In this sample, this clonotype turned up a few times. The chain links TRBV12-3 or TRBV12-4 to TRBJ1-5; TRBD1 agrees at 7 bases. V shed 6 bases and J 7 bases; nucleotides not matched to a gene: 15. The CDR3 consists of 16 residues. CDR3 amino acids: CASRPQGGKGWQPQHF. DNA of the CDR3: TGTGCCAGCAGGCCCCAGGGGGGGAAAGGATGGCAGCCCCAGCATTTT.

V usage is TRBV27 and J usage is TRBJ2-4; D may be TRBD1 (5 bases). This CDR3 spans 15 amino acids. Trimming took off 4 bases at V and 2 bases at J, with 12 bases between the two ends. CDR1 MNHEY and CDR2 SMNVEV come from the germline V gene (reference sequence). DNA for the CDR3: TGTGCCAGCAGTTCTCAGGGAAGGACCAAAAACATTCAGTACTTC. Translation gives CASSSQGRTKNIQYF.

Ten or more counts support this clonotype. The chain recombines TRBV7-9 with TRBJ1-1; TRBD1 matches at 7 bases. The CDR3 extends over 15 amino acids. The V and J ends lost 5 bases and 4 bases, in that order; junction bases with no gene match: 10. Looked up from germline, CDR1 is SEHNR and CDR2 is FQNEAQ (reference sequence). CDR3 DNA sequence: TGTGCCAGCAGCACCGACAGGGACCTTACCACTGAAGCTTTCTTT. Translating gives CASSTDRDLTTEAFF.

The chain uses TRBV11-3 and TRBJ2-5; TRBD2 agrees at 14 bases. The CDR3 is made up of 16 amino acids. CDR1 is SGHNT and CDR2 is YENEEA in the germline V gene. V shed 3 bases, J shed 3 bases, and the junction held 3 bases outside the gene matches. The CDR3 spells CASSLGTSGGKETQYF. CDR3 DNA sequence: TGTGCCAGCAGCTTGGGGACTAGCGGGGGTAAAGAGACCCAGTACTTC.

This clonotype occurred many times. J is TRBJ1-2 and V is TRBV7-9; D is ambiguous. The CDR3 contains 15 residues. Trimming cost V 2 bases and J 10 bases, with 20 bases left between them. In germline, CDR1 is SEHNR, CDR2 FQNEAQ (reference sequence). The CDR3 reads CASSLLPPATLYYTF. The CDR3 DNA sequence: TGTGCCAGCAGCTTATTACCCCCAGCGACGTTATACTACACCTTC.

The gene calls are TRBV5-6 and TRBJ2-1, with 8 bases matching TRBD1. V was clipped by 0 bases and J by 4 bases; unmatched bases: 3. Germline V gene data show CDR1 as SGHDT and CDR2 as YYEEEE. The length of the CDR3 is 15 residues. The CDR3 sequence is CASSLEGQGYNEQFF. The CDR3 region has the DNA TGTGCCAGCAGCTTGGAAGGACAGGGATACAATGAGCAGTTCTTC.

This clonotype was seen only a few times. The chain recombines TRBV28 with TRBJ2-7; no clear D. The CDR3 extends over 13 amino acids. The V end lost 3 bases, the J end lost 3 bases, and 9 bases lay between the germline ends. Germline loops: CDR1 MDHEN, CDR2 SYDVKM. The CDR3 nucleotides read TGTGCCAGCAGTTTTGGGCCCTTCTACGAGCAGTACTTC. Translated: CASSFGPFYEQYF.

This clonotype appeared a few times. The chain joins TRBV5-4 to TRBJ1-1; no definite D call. Germline V gene sequence: CDR1 SGHNT, CDR2 YYREEE (reference sequence). V was pared by 1 base and J by 4 bases, with 11 bases between. The CDR3 runs to 14 residues. For the CDR3, the DNA is TGTGCCAGCAGCTTGCTCGGGTTGGGCACTGAAGCTTTCTTT. Its translation: CASSLLGLGTEAFF.

The chain carries TRBV5-1 and TRBJ2-1, with 10 bases aligning to TRBD2. The CDR3 spans 16 residues. With V trimmed by 0 bases and J by 5 bases, 5 bases remained unmatched. Germline V lookup: CDR1 SGHRS, CDR2 YFSETQ. CDR3 in amino acids: CASSLAASGRNNEQFF. The CDR3 DNA reads as TGCGCCAGCAGCTTGGCGGCTAGCGGGAGAAACAATGAGCAGTTCTTC.

This clonotype was seen a few times. The chain carries TRBV5-5 and TRBJ1-2, with TRBD1 as a possible D gene (5 bases). The V gene's germline CDR1 is SGHKS and CDR2 YYEKEE (reference sequence). The CDR3 covers 13 residues. Trimming stripped 4 bases from V and 7 bases from J, with 14 bases between. The CDR3 DNA reads TGTGCCAGCAGCGGGACCTCGCGTGGTGGCTACACCTTC. Its translation: CASSGTSRGGYTF.

The genes are TRBV28 and TRBJ2-7; D perhaps matches TRBD1 (5 bases). Trimming cost V 6 bases and J 1 base, with 16 bases left between them. Looked up from germline, CDR1 is MDHEN and CDR2 is SYDVKM. The length of the CDR3 is 15 residues. The CDR3 bases are TGTGCCAGCAGCCTCTCAGACAGCTATTCCTACGAGCAGTACTTC. Protein sequence: CASSLSDSYSYEQYF.

This clonotype was seen repeatedly, ten times or more. The chain recombines TRBV7-8 with TRBJ1-5; 9 nucleotides line up with TRBD1. Germline V CDR1 and CDR2: SGHVS, FQNEAQ. This CDR3 has 15 amino acids. V dropped 2 bases and J dropped 5; count of bases not matched to a gene: 4. In DNA, the CDR3 is TGTGCCAGCAGCTTACGCAGGACAGGGGATCAGCCCCAGCATTTT. This sequence encodes CASSLRRTGDQPQHF.

The genes are TRBV28 and TRBJ1-4; D possibly corresponds to TRBD1 (6 bases). V was shortened by 5 bases and J by 5 bases, with 15 bases between the two germline ends. The CDR3 runs to 15 residues. Germline loops: CDR1 MDHEN, CDR2 SYDVKM. The CDR3, as DNA: TGTGCCAGCAGTCGGGGGGCAACCGCGAATGAAAAACTGTTTTTT. Protein product: CASSRGATANEKLFF.

The V call is TRBV30, the J call TRBJ1-1; D perhaps matches TRBD1 (6 bases). Germline CDR1 reads GTSNPN; CDR2 reads SVGIG (reference sequence). V dropped 3 bases and J dropped 4 bases, with 18 bases sitting between them. The CDR3 has 15 residues. The CDR3 region has the DNA TGTGCCTGGAGCCCAGGGGCCGCTTCGGGCACTGAAGCTTTCTTT. The encoded protein is CAWSPGAASGTEAFF.

The J gene is TRBJ2-3, the V gene TRBV5-1; TRBD2 matches at 13 bases. The J segment lost 4 bases and the V segment lost 3 bases, leaving 8 bases of the junction unmatched. CDR1 is SGHRS, CDR2 YFSETQ, per germline. There are 17 residues in the CDR3. CDR3 in DNA: TGCGCCAGCAGCTCTCTCGGACTAGCGGGAGCCCCAGATACGCAGTATTTT. It yields the protein CASSSLGLAGAPDTQYF.

Only a few counts were recorded for this clonotype. The DNA of the CDR3 is TGCAGCGCATCGGGACAATTCTACGAGCAGTACTTC. It encodes CSASGQFYEQYF. This rearrangement joins TRBV29-1 to TRBJ2-7; D may be TRBD1 (6 bases). The ends were cut back, 7 bases at V and 3 bases at J, with 13 bases in the middle. This CDR3 comprises 12 residues. Per the germline V gene, CDR1 is SQVTM and CDR2 is ANQGSEA.

This clonotype appeared a few times. The J gene is TRBJ1-1, the V gene TRBV3-1; D is undetermined. The CDR3 has 12 residues. Trimming stripped 8 bases from V and 5 bases from J, with 12 bases between. Germline CDR1 and CDR2: LGHDT and YNNKEL (reference sequence). The CDR3 coding sequence is TGTGCCAGCGCCTGGGGTTTAACTGAAGCTTTCTTT. It yields the protein CASAWGLTEAFF.

This clonotype was counted between two and nine times. Here the CDR3 DNA reads TGCAGCGTATCGGACAGGGCCTCCTACGAGCAGTACTTC. Its translation: CSVSDRASYEQYF. The chain has TRBV29-1 and TRBJ2-7; 8 bases match TRBD1. The CDR3 spans 13 residues. Germline CDR1 and CDR2: SQVTM and ANQGSEA. V trimming: 6 bases; J trimming: 0 bases; junction bases outside the gene matches: 4.

The V and J genes are TRBV10-3 and TRBJ2-1; possible D gene TRBD2, 5 bases. The germline V gene encodes CDR1 ENHRY and CDR2 SYGVKD. Trimming removed 0 bases at V and 7 bases at J, with 13 bases between. The CDR3 sequence is 15 residues long. CDR3 bases: TGTGCCATCAGTGAGTCGGGAGAGCGAGGGAATGAGCAGTTCTTC. Encoded protein: CAISESGERGNEQFF.

V and J are TRBV19 and TRBJ2-2, with 8 bases lining up with TRBD1. Germline values: CDR1 LNHDA, CDR2 SQIVND (reference sequence). This CDR3 region has 15 residues. The V segment lost 8 bases and the J segment 1 base; nucleotides outside the gene matches: 6. CDR3: CASGRQGMNTGELFF. The CDR3 region has the DNA TGTGCCAGTGGGAGACAGGGGATGAACACCGGGGAGCTGTTTTTT.